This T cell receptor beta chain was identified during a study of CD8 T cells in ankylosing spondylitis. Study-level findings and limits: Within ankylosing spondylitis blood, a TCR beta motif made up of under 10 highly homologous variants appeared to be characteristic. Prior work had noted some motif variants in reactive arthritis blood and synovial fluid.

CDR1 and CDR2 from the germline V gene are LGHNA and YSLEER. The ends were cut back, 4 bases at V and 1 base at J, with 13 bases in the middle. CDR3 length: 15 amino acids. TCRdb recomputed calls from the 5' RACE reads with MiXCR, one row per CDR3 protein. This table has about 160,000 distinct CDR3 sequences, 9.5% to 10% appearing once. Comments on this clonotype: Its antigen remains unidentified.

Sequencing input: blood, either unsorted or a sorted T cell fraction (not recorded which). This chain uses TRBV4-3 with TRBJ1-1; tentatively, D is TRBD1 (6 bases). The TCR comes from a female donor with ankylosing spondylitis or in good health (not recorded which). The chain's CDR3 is CASSPLQGGNTEAFF. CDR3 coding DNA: TGCGCCAGCAGCCCTCTACAGGGAGGGAACACTGAAGCTTTCTTT.